A single sample gave rise to the 28 T cell receptor beta chains below, sequenced in a study of STAT5B mutations in CD4+ large granular lymphocyte leukemia. Repertoires were generated with immunoSEQ multiplex PCR, while TCRdb's copy carries only in-frame clones and drops some. The table has approximately 27,000 clones, about 86% seen once. Sample: CD4+ T cells from blood buffy coats. The receptors here all came from a human donor in good health.

CDR3 residues: CSVGQGGPNTEAFF. CDR3 DNA sequence: TGCAGCGTTGGACAGGGGGGCCCCAACACTGAAGCTTTCTTT. The J gene is TRBJ1-1, the V gene TRBV29-1; 9 bases align to TRBD1. Trimming took 4 bases from V and 2 from J; bases not matched to a gene: 5. Germline assignment: CDR1 SQVTM and CDR2 ANQGSEA. The CDR3 has 14 amino acids.

This clone was counted a few times. The same CDR3 is also encoded by other DNA sequences in this sample. CDR3 residues: CASRDSLGPLHF. The CDR3, as DNA: TGTGCCAGCAGGGATTCCTTGGGGCCCCTCCACTTT. The V and J genes are TRBV2 and TRBJ1-6; the D is unclear. Germline V gives CDR1 SNHLY, CDR2 FYNNEI. V dropped 6 bases and J dropped 13 bases, with 13 bases sitting between them. The CDR3 has 12 residues.

This clone showed up just a few times. J is TRBJ1-5 and V is TRBV6-1, with D unresolved. This CDR3 has 14 residues. The V gene lost 1 base and the J gene lost 4 bases, with 8 bases spanning the gap. Germline lookup yields CDR1 MNHNS and CDR2 SASEGT. This CDR3 is CASSEVNGNQPQHF. CDR3 DNA sequence: TGTGCCAGCAGTGAAGTGAACGGAAATCAGCCCCAGCATTTT.

V and J are TRBV4-2 and TRBJ1-2; the D gene is possibly TRBD1 (5 bases). Germline CDR1 and CDR2: LGHNA and YNFKEQ. The CDR3 extends over 15 amino acids. The V gene lost 1 base and the J gene lost 5 bases, with 14 bases spanning the gap. This CDR3 reads CASSQVVGGEYGYTF. DNA of the CDR3: TGTGCCAGCAGCCAAGTGGTCGGGGGAGAGTATGGCTACACCTTC.

The chain is built from TRBV30 and TRBJ2-7; perhaps TRBD2 as D (6 bases). The CDR3 runs to 14 residues. CDR1 is GTSNPN, CDR2 SVGIG, per germline (reference sequence). Between the trimmed V and J ends, which lost 0 bases and 5 bases, there was a span of 14 bases. In nucleotides, the CDR3 is TGTGCCTGGAGTGTGAGTGGAGGGCGCGACGAGCAGTACTTC. Residues: CAWSVSGGRDEQYF.

This clone was seen once. The chain is built from TRBV7-9 and TRBJ1-1; no firm D call. Germline values: CDR1 SEHNR, CDR2 FQNEAQ (reference sequence). V lost 1 base and J lost 1, with 10 bases in between. There are 15 residues in the CDR3. The CDR3 DNA follows: TGTGCCAGCAGCTTAGTCCCCAGCCAGAACACTGAAGCTTTCTTT. It codes for CASSLVPSQNTEAFF.

This clone has a handful of counts. The chain carries TRBV10-3 and TRBJ1-1, with a weak D call TRBD1 (5 bases). CDR3 size: 14 residues. Deletions cut 2 bases from V and 0 bases from J, with 7 bases between. The germline V gene encodes CDR1 ENHRY and CDR2 SYGVKD. The CDR3 nucleotides read TGTGCCATCAGTGAGGGACAAGTGAACACTGAAGCTTTCTTT. Translating gives CAISEGQVNTEAFF.

The rearrangement uses TRBV28 and TRBJ1-1; D uncertain. V dropped 7 bases and J dropped 4 bases, with 19 bases sitting between them. CDR1 is MDHEN, CDR2 SYDVKM, per germline. This CDR3 spans 15 amino acids. The CDR3 nucleotides are TGTGCCAGCAAAGGAGGAACCTACTTGGGCACTGAAGCTTTCTTT. This translates into CASKGGTYLGTEAFF. Together with reference TRBV28 and TRBJ1-1, the CDR3 gives the full variable domain: DVKVTQSSRYLVKRTGEKVFLECVQDMDHENMFWYRQDPGLGLRLIYFSYDVKMKEKGDIPEGYSVSREKKERFSLILESASTNQTSMYLCASKGGTYLGTEAFFGQGTRLTVV.

The chain joins TRBV19 to TRBJ1-2; D gene ambiguous. V was pared by 5 bases and J by 8 bases, with 12 bases between. The CDR3 consists of 12 residues. The germline gives CDR1 LNHDA, CDR2 SQIVND (reference sequence). CDR3 DNA sequence: TGTGCCAGTAGTGCCAACTCGGACGGCTACACCTTC. This gives the protein CASSANSDGYTF.

The table lists this clone with a few counts. The chain is built from TRBV6-1 and TRBJ1-4, with 11 bases lining up with TRBD1. In germline, CDR1 is MNHNS, CDR2 SASEGT. The length of the CDR3 is 14 residues. V trimming: 10 bases; J trimming: 8 bases; junction bases outside the gene matches: 9. The CDR3, as DNA: TGTGCCATAAACTCCGGGACAGGGGGAGAAAAACTGTTTTTT. Translation gives CAINSGTGGEKLFF.

Here the CDR3 DNA reads TGTGCCAGCAGTTTAACCGGGCGCAGCTACTATGGCTACACCTTC. This sequence encodes CASSLTGRSYYGYTF. This sequence joins TRBV28 and TRBJ1-2; D gene ambiguous. The V gene lost 2 bases and the J gene lost 3 bases, with 13 bases spanning the gap. Germline CDR1 is MDHEN and CDR2 is SYDVKM. CDR3 length: 15 amino acids.

This clone was seen a handful of times. The J gene is TRBJ1-5, the V gene TRBV5-4, with a weak D call TRBD1 (5 bases). The CDR3 extends over 15 amino acids. Germline-derived CDR1 and CDR2 are SGHNT and YYREEE (reference sequence). The ends were cut back, 2 bases at V and 1 base at J, with 10 bases in the middle. The CDR3 spells CASSFGGGSNQPQHF. The DNA for the CDR3 is TGTGCCAGCAGCTTCGGGGGAGGGAGCAATCAGCCCCAGCATTTT.

This clone was picked up one time. CDR3 sequence: CASWDRADTQYF. DNA for the CDR3: TGTGCCAGCTGGGATCGGGCAGATACGCAGTATTTT. V and J are TRBV6-1 and TRBJ2-3; D uncertain. The V and J ends lost 8 bases and 4 bases respectively, with 10 bases between them. Germline V CDR1 and CDR2: MNHNS, SASEGT. The CDR3 extends over 12 amino acids.

V is TRBV6-5 and J is TRBJ2-6; no definite D call. Between the trimmed V and J ends, which lost 9 bases and 0 bases, there was a span of 9 bases. Germline loops: CDR1 MNHEY, CDR2 SVGAGI. The CDR3 totals 14 residues. CDR3: CASRIHSGANVLTF. The CDR3, as DNA: TGTGCCAGTAGGATACACTCTGGGGCCAACGTCCTGACTTTC.

The rearrangement links TRBV5-4 to TRBJ2-3; possibly TRBD1 or TRBD2 for D (5 bases each). The germline gives CDR1 SGHNT, CDR2 YYREEE (reference sequence). There are 13 residues in the CDR3. V was trimmed by 4 bases and J by 3 bases, leaving 9 bases between them. CDR3 in DNA: TGTGCCAGCAGCCCCTGGGGGACAGATACGCAGTATTTT. Amino acids: CASSPWGTDTQYF. Filled out from reference TRBV5-4 and TRBJ2-3, the complete variable domain reads ETGVTQSPTHLIKTRGQQVTLRCSSQSGHNTVSWYQQALGQGPQFIFQYYREEENGRGNFPPRFSGLQFPNYSSELNVNALELDDSALYLCASSPWGTDTQYFGPGTRLTVL.

V and J are TRBV11-2 and TRBJ2-3, with 9 bases identical to TRBD1. This CDR3 spans 15 amino acids. The trim removed 3 bases at V and 5 bases at J, leaving 6 bases unmatched. Per germline, CDR1 SGHAT and CDR2 FQNNGV. The CDR3 sequence: CASSLDRGHGDTQYF. In DNA form, the CDR3 reads TGTGCCAGCAGCTTGGACAGGGGACACGGAGATACGCAGTATTTT.

V usage is TRBV6-6 and J usage is TRBJ2-7; no firm D call. This CDR3 has 13 amino acids. Germline V CDR1 and CDR2: MNHNY, SVGAGI (reference sequence). With 4 bases removed from V and 2 bases from J, the gap between germline ends came to 9 bases. In DNA form, the CDR3 reads TGTGCCAGCAGTTTGCTAGAAACCTACGAGCAGTACTTC. Its protein product is CASSLLETYEQYF.

The chain links TRBV5-1 to TRBJ1-6; TRBD1 is a possible D gene (6 bases). Trimming pared 0 bases from V and 6 bases from J, leaving 10 bases between. The CDR3 runs to 15 residues. The germline CDR1 and CDR2 sequences are SGHRS and YFSETQ. For the CDR3, the DNA is TGCGCCAGCAGCTTGGAACAGGGTGTTAATTCACCCCTCCACTTT. Translated, it gives CASSLEQGVNSPLHF.

V and J are TRBV4-3 and TRBJ1-3; no clear D. CDR1 LGHNA and CDR2 YSLEER come from the germline V gene. Trimming removed 0 bases from V and 0 bases from J, with 6 bases in between. There are 15 residues in the CDR3. The CDR3, as DNA: TGCGCCAGCAGCCAAGATGAACGCTCTGGAAACACCATATATTTT. It specifies CASSQDERSGNTIYF.

This chain connects TRBV5-1 to TRBJ2-5; the D gene is possibly TRBD2 (5 bases). Germline loops: CDR1 SGHRS, CDR2 YFSETQ. CDR3 length: 13 amino acids. The V gene lost 2 bases and the J gene lost 5 bases, with 10 bases spanning the gap. The CDR3 reads CASSFVSGETQYF. The CDR3, as DNA: TGCGCCAGCAGCTTCGTTTCGGGGGAGACCCAGTACTTC.

The chain employs TRBV6-4 and TRBJ1-2; D possibly corresponds to TRBD1 (6 bases). Germline-derived CDR1 and CDR2 are MRHNA and SNTAGT. The V and J ends lost 2 bases and 0 bases respectively, with 28 bases between them. This CDR3 has 21 residues. Written as DNA, the CDR3 is TGTGCCAGCAGTGACGTCGGGCCCCACAGGGATGAGTATTGGGCTAACTATGGCTACACCTTC. It specifies CASSDVGPHRDEYWANYGYTF.

About this clone: A read error may account for a junction end that differs from germline. The rearrangement joins TRBV7-2 to TRBJ2-7, with D hard to call. CDR3 length equals 14 residues. Germline values: CDR1 SGHTA, CDR2 FQGNSA. CDR3 protein: CASSLDPPSHEQYF. Here the CDR3 DNA reads TGTGCCAGCAGCTTAGACCCCCCCTCCCACGAGCAGTACTTC.

V and J are TRBV10-1 and TRBJ2-5, with 9 nucleotides matching TRBD1. Germline V lookup: CDR1 WNHNN, CDR2 SYGVQD (reference sequence). This CDR3 spans 16 amino acids. The V and J ends lost 0 bases and 4 bases, in that order; junction bases with no gene match: 6. The CDR3 region has the DNA TGCGCCAGCAGTGAGTCGGGACAGGGTGGTGGAGAGACCCAGTACTTC. This encodes CASSESGQGGGETQYF.

The chain recombines TRBV5-1 with TRBJ2-1; weak D call: TRBD2 (7 bases). Trimming pared 7 bases from V and 0 bases from J, leaving 14 bases between. Germline CDR1 and CDR2: SGHRS and YFSETQ. The CDR3 is 15 residues long. The CDR3 loop is CASRRGGSSYNEQFF. For the CDR3, the DNA is TGCGCCAGCCGGAGGGGGGGGAGCTCCTACAATGAGCAGTTCTTC. The entire variable domain, with the rest obtained from reference TRBV5-1 and TRBJ2-1, is as follows: KAGVTQTPRYLIKTRGQQVTLSCSPISGHRSVSWYQQTPGQGLQFLFEYFSETQRNKGNFPGRFSGRQFSNSRSEMNVSTLELGDSALYLCASRRGGSSYNEQFFGPGTRLTVL.

For the CDR3, the DNA is TGTGCCAGCGGCAGGCAAGGGGGCACCTACGAGCAGTACGTC. Translating gives CASGRQGGTYEQYV. This chain uses TRBV6-1 with TRBJ2-7; 7 bases agree with TRBD1. The CDR3 loop spans 14 amino acids. V lost 8 bases, J lost 2 bases, and 9 bases stayed unmatched. Germline loops: CDR1 MNHNS, CDR2 SASEGT.

The count of this clone is one. J is TRBJ1-6 and V is TRBV7-9; unclear D gene. Trimming removed 5 bases from V and 4 bases from J, with 9 bases in between. The CDR3 has 14 residues. Looked up from germline, CDR1 is SEHNR and CDR2 is FQNEAQ (reference sequence). The CDR3 nucleotides read TGTGCCAGCAGCCCCGACGGTTATAATTCACCCCTCCACTTT. Its protein product is CASSPDGYNSPLHF.

The CDR3 sequence: CASSFRAPNQPQHF. In nucleotides, the CDR3 is TGTGCCAGCAGTTTCCGGGCCCCAAATCAGCCCCAGCATTTT. The rearrangement links TRBV6-5 to TRBJ1-5; D unclear. V was pared by 4 bases and J by 4 bases, with 11 bases between. This CDR3 comprises 14 residues. Germline CDR1 MNHEY, CDR2 SVGAGI.

This clone appeared a single time. The chain combines TRBV19 with TRBJ2-2; tentatively, D is TRBD1 (5 bases). The CDR3 is made up of 14 amino acids. V lost 7 bases, J lost 3 bases, and 12 bases lay in between. Germline V gene sequence: CDR1 LNHDA, CDR2 SQIVND (reference sequence). The CDR3, as DNA: TGTGCCAGTAAGGGTGGGGCCTACACCGGGGAGCTGTTTTTT. Amino acid sequence: CASKGGAYTGELFF.